The TCR beta chain under discussion was sequenced for a study of T cells in Graves' hyperthyroidism and ophthalmopathy. Findings and caveats of the study: The model anticipated ophthalmopathy a median about 7.1 months pre-onset.

Stable Graves' hyperthyroidism denoted no ophthalmopathy progression over 18 months. The patients, who ranged from 18 to 65 in age, presented with newly diagnosed hyperthyroidism lasting under 2 months. PBMCs were obtained from over 8.5 ml fresh peripheral blood. This clonotype was seen ten or more times. Its target is not known. Authors of the study amplified TCR beta CDR3 regions from RNA transcripts. HTBI primers drove first-round RT-PCR of the TCR CDR3. MiXCR, applied by TCRdb to the multiplex PCR reads, yields one record per CDR3 protein. The table shows roughly 800,000 distinct CDR3 sequences, with around 38% occurring only once. This CDR3 has 13 amino acids. V dropped 5 bases and J dropped 1; count of bases not matched to a gene: 4. Germline-derived CDR1 and CDR2 are SQVTM and ANQGSEA.

Sequencing was performed on blood. The rearrangement links TRBV29-1 to TRBJ2-7; 8 nucleotides align to TRBD1. The source of this sequence is a man aged 18 to 35 with Graves' hyperthyroidism. CDR3 region: CSVRTGYSYEQYF. The CDR3 nucleotides read TGCAGCGTTCGGACAGGGTATTCCTACGAGCAGTACTTC.